These T cell receptor beta chains were read from a single sample in a study of TIL therapy for anti-PD-1-resistant metastatic lung cancer. Clones were read by immunoSEQ multiplex PCR, and TCRdb kept only the in-frame ones, dropping some. This table has around 26,000 clones, 63% appearing once. The source was tumor tissue, collected at baseline. Source of these receptors: a woman aged 30 to 85 with non-small cell lung cancer. Both conserved end residues are part of each CDR3.

v_gene	CDR3aa
TRBV9	CASSGGLAETYEQYF
TRBV27	CASSKGLAGTQSSYEQYF
TRBV25-1	CATEGIVYEQYF
TRBV6-5	CASRAETQYF
TRBV7-9	CASSSGTGGNEQFF
TRBV29-1	CSVSISEAFF
TRBV5-1	CASSLGGTADTQYF
TRBV29-1	CSALTPRNTIYF
TRBV18	CASSPEWGAPNYGYTF
TRBV29-1	CSVRGLAGEQYF
TRBV2	CASSLNRQGSYNEQFF
TRBV5-1	CASSQGQGGRFEKLFF
TRBV19	CASRAGATSSRSYNEQFF
TRBV6-1	CASCQDRVSYEQYF
TRBV5-1	CASSPGTGFEQYF
TRBV11-1	CASSWATNQPQHF
TRBV2	CASQIWGPSTDTQYF